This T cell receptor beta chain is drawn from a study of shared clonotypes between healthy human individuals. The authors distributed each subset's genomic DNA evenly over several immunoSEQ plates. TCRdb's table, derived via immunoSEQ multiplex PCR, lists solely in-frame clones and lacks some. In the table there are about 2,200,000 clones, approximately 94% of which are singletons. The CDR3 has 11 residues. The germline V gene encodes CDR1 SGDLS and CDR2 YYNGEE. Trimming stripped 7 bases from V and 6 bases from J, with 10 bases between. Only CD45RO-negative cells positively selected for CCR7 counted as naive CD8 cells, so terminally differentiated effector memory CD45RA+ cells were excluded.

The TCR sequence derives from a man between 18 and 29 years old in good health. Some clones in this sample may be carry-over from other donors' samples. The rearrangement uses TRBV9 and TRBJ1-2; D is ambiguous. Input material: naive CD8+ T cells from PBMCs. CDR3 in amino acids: CASGRGDGYTF. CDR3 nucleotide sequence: TGTGCCAGCGGACGGGGTGATGGCTACACCTTC.